A selection of T cell receptor beta chains follows, all from one sample in a study of shared clonotypes between healthy human individuals. The method was immunoSEQ multiplex PCR; TCRdb's version includes in-frame clones alone and lacks a portion of them. The sample has more than 2 million clones, less than 95% seen once. The sequencing input was naive CD8+ T cells sorted from blood. Every receptor here comes from a man between 18 and 35 years old in good health. CDR3s leave out the opening cysteine and the closing phenylalanine or tryptophan. Each record gives: V gene, J gene, CDR3 length, CDR3 protein.

v_gene: TRBV5-4
j_gene: TRBJ1-6
len: 12
CDR3aa: ASSYSDREPPLH

v_gene: TRBV4-3
j_gene: TRBJ2-7
len: 15
CDR3aa: ASSQDVYGRGGDEQY

v_gene: TRBV27
j_gene: TRBJ1-1
len: 12
CDR3aa: ASSSGGGNTEAF

v_gene: TRBV7-2
j_gene: TRBJ2-1
len: 11
CDR3aa: ASSGGSYNEQF

v_gene: TRBV5-6
j_gene: TRBJ2-7
len: 12
CDR3aa: ASSLLAGPYEQY

v_gene: TRBV27
j_gene: TRBJ2-7
len: 12
CDR3aa: ASSSGDGYYEQY

v_gene: TRBV27
j_gene: TRBJ1-1
len: 12
CDR3aa: ASSPGGLNTEAF

v_gene: TRBV19
j_gene: TRBJ1-5
len: 12
CDR3aa: ASSIRDLNQPQH

v_gene: TRBV30
j_gene: TRBJ2-7
len: 12
CDR3aa: AWSVPRRAYEQY

v_gene: TRBV19
j_gene: TRBJ1-2
len: 12
CDR3aa: ASSVAGTAPGYT

v_gene: TRBV6-1
j_gene: TRBJ2-5
len: 14
CDR3aa: ASSEWSWGNQETQY

v_gene: TRBV5-1
j_gene: TRBJ2-5
len: 12
CDR3aa: ASSLAGSRETQY

v_gene: TRBV25-1
j_gene: TRBJ2-5
len: 14
CDR3aa: ASSEFTGSLQETQY

v_gene: TRBV5-1
j_gene: TRBJ2-3
len: 14
CDR3aa: ASSLAGTSRTDTQY

v_gene: TRBV28
j_gene: TRBJ1-5
len: 12
CDR3aa: ASSRTGGLIPQH

v_gene: TRBV4-1
j_gene: TRBJ1-1
len: 12
CDR3aa: ASSGGGMNTEAF

v_gene: TRBV11-2
j_gene: TRBJ2-1
len: 15
CDR3aa: ASSLVPGLAGAASQF

v_gene: TRBV7-9
j_gene: TRBJ1-2
len: 15
CDR3aa: ASSLPKTGGEFYGYT

v_gene: TRBV30
j_gene: TRBJ1-1
len: 13
CDR3aa: AWSELQGADTEAF

v_gene: TRBV28
j_gene: TRBJ1-5
len: 12
CDR3aa: ASSSGTANQPQH

v_gene: TRBV14
j_gene: TRBJ1-2
len: 12
CDR3aa: ASSGSGGRYGYT

v_gene: TRBV28
j_gene: TRBJ2-1
len: 14
CDR3aa: ASSFPGPLSYNEQF

v_gene: TRBV6-5
j_gene: TRBJ2-7
len: 13
CDR3aa: ASSLSGGLGYEQY

v_gene: TRBV7-9
j_gene: TRBJ2-2
len: 15
CDR3aa: ASSLIGLGEGAGELF

v_gene: TRBV4-1
j_gene: TRBJ2-2
len: 13
CDR3aa: ASSQGDRDTGELF

v_gene: TRBV27
j_gene: TRBJ1-2
len: 11
CDR3aa: ASRTGVDYGYT

v_gene: TRBV27
j_gene: TRBJ1-6
len: 11
CDR3aa: ASSSLMNSPLH

v_gene: TRBV6-6
j_gene: TRBJ2-1
len: 11
CDR3aa: ASSYLGLDEQF

v_gene: TRBV7-9
j_gene: TRBJ2-7
len: 15
CDR3aa: ASEGPLAGGPDYEQY

v_gene: TRBV5-6
j_gene: TRBJ2-7
len: 12
CDR3aa: ASSLEGGAYEQY

v_gene: TRBV4-1
j_gene: TRBJ1-5
len: 14
CDR3aa: ASSQRDSLLRQPQH

v_gene: TRBV30
j_gene: TRBJ2-7
len: 10
CDR3aa: AWRLSSYEQY

v_gene: TRBV4-1
j_gene: TRBJ1-2
len: 13
CDR3aa: ASSATAGSNYGYT

v_gene: TRBV7-8
j_gene: TRBJ2-1
len: 11
CDR3aa: ASSLAEGGEQF

v_gene: TRBV7-8
j_gene: TRBJ1-1
len: 12
CDR3aa: ASSLGWGNTEAF

v_gene: TRBV5-1
j_gene: TRBJ1-2
len: 7
CDR3aa: ASENGYT

v_gene: TRBV9
j_gene: TRBJ2-2
len: 15
CDR3aa: ASSPRLAGANTGELF

v_gene: TRBV10-3
j_gene: TRBJ2-2
len: 16
CDR3aa: AISGTSGRADSHGELF

v_gene: TRBV19
j_gene: TRBJ2-7
len: 12
CDR3aa: ASSIRDRPYEQY

v_gene: TRBV27
j_gene: TRBJ2-6
len: 13
CDR3aa: ASSLGASGANVLT

v_gene: TRBV13
j_gene: TRBJ1-5
len: 11
CDR3aa: ASSLGSNQPQH

v_gene: TRBV10-3
j_gene: TRBJ2-5
len: 14
CDR3aa: AISESIGSLRETQY

v_gene: TRBV5-6
j_gene: TRBJ2-7
len: 12
CDR3aa: ASSLWEAGHEQY

v_gene: TRBV27
j_gene: TRBJ2-1
len: 11
CDR3aa: ASSFSSMNEQF

v_gene: TRBV9
j_gene: TRBJ1-4
len: 12
CDR3aa: ASSGTGTNEKLF

v_gene: TRBV6-1
j_gene: TRBJ2-7
len: 11
CDR3aa: ASSEPQGGSKY

v_gene: TRBV21-1
j_gene: TRBJ2-1
len: 17
CDR3aa: ASSKDVKGLAGVAEEQF

v_gene: TRBV6-6
j_gene: TRBJ1-1
len: 12
CDR3aa: ASSKQGALTEAF

v_gene: TRBV29-1
j_gene: TRBJ2-7
len: 11
CDR3aa: SGGAGAHYEQY

v_gene: TRBV6-5
j_gene: TRBJ2-7
len: 13
CDR3aa: ASSLAGLSSYEQY

v_gene: TRBV9
j_gene: TRBJ1-1
len: 13
CDR3aa: ASSSQDGFRAEAF

v_gene: TRBV11-3
j_gene: TRBJ2-7
len: 12
CDR3aa: ASSSDGGRDEQY

v_gene: TRBV9
j_gene: TRBJ1-4
len: 9
CDR3aa: ASSAGARLF

v_gene: TRBV4-1
j_gene: TRBJ1-1
len: 14
CDR3aa: ASSLGQGLMNTEAF

v_gene: TRBV12-5
j_gene: TRBJ2-7
len: 14
CDR3aa: ASGLSVSPNFYEQY

v_gene: TRBV10-3
j_gene: TRBJ2-7
len: 12
CDR3aa: AISQRGTFYEQY

v_gene: TRBV10-1
j_gene: TRBJ2-7
len: 13
CDR3aa: ASSESGRGGSEQY

v_gene: TRBV9
j_gene: TRBJ2-5
len: 11
CDR3aa: ASSADQQETQY

v_gene: TRBV4-3
j_gene: TRBJ2-2
len: 12
CDR3aa: ASSQDPQTGELF